Shown below are 26 T cell receptor beta chains from a single sample sequenced in a study of control samples from healthy donors and cancer patients. The data were produced by immunoSEQ multiplex PCR, yet TCRdb's version contains in-frame clones alone and is incomplete. Here the sample spans 90,000 to 100,000 clones, 70% to 80% being singletons. Sequencing used blood. The source of these receptors is a woman aged 25 to 45 in good health.

The chain is built from TRBV6-6 and TRBJ1-1; D unclear. Germline loops: CDR1 MNHNY, CDR2 SVGAGI (reference sequence). V shed 3 bases and J shed 1 base, with 3 bases lying between them. The CDR3 has 12 residues. The CDR3 here is CASSYENTEAFF. DNA for the CDR3: TGTGCCAGCAGTTATGAGAACACTGAAGCTTTCTTT.

The sample holds a few counts of this clone. The chain couples TRBV9 to TRBJ2-1, with D possibly TRBD1 on 6 matching bases. In germline, CDR1 is SGDLS, CDR2 YYNGEE. The CDR3 contains 14 residues. V was shortened by 3 bases and J by 6 bases, with 13 bases between the two germline ends. The CDR3 DNA is TGTGCCAGCAGCGACCGGGACACGGGCAATGAGCAGTTCTTC. Translating gives CASSDRDTGNEQFF.

The CDR3 DNA reads TGTGCCACCAGTGATTCTCGGGGTACCGATACGCAGTATTTT. It is translated as CATSDSRGTDTQYF. The chain is built from TRBV24-1 and TRBJ2-3, with D possibly being TRBD2 (5 bases). V was shortened by 2 bases and J by 6 bases, with 11 bases between the two germline ends. Germline CDR1 is KGHDR and CDR2 is SFDVKD. This CDR3 contains 14 residues.

This clone was recorded only once. This chain links TRBV11-2 with TRBJ2-2, with 8 positions matching TRBD2. The J segment lost 5 bases and the V segment lost 7 bases, leaving 9 bases of the junction unmatched. The CDR3 runs 15 residues. The V gene's germline CDR1 is SGHAT and CDR2 FQNNGV. The CDR3 DNA sequence: TGTGCCAGCACCCTCGGGGGGGCAAGGACCGGGGAGCTGTTTTTT. Residues: CASTLGGARTGELFF.

The V call is TRBV6-1, the J call TRBJ1-5, with unresolved D. This CDR3 has 17 residues. Germline V CDR1 and CDR2: MNHNS, SASEGT. V was shortened by 4 bases and J by 2 bases, with 18 bases between the two germline ends. The CDR3 sequence is CASSALQGSLGNQPQHF. CDR3 nucleotides: TGTGCCAGCAGTGCCCTTCAAGGGTCCCTCGGCAATCAGCCCCAGCATTTT.

The chain couples TRBV20-1 to TRBJ2-3; D unresolved. CDR1 is DFQATT, CDR2 SNEGSKA, per germline (reference sequence). V was shortened by 7 bases and J by 9 bases, with 14 bases between the two germline ends. CDR3 size: 11 residues. The CDR3 DNA sequence: TGCAGTGTTAAGAATTCGCAAACGCAGTATTTT. Translating it yields CSVKNSQTQYF.

V gene TRBV19 combines with J gene TRBJ2-1; D could derive from TRBD1 or TRBD2 (6 bases each). This CDR3 is built from 16 residues. Between the trimmed V and J ends, which lost 4 bases and 0 bases, there was a span of 13 bases. CDR1 is LNHDA and CDR2 is SQIVND in the germline V gene (reference sequence). In DNA form, the CDR3 reads TGTGCCAGTAGTACACCCGGGGGCCCCTCCTACAATGAGCAGTTCTTC. This encodes CASSTPGGPSYNEQFF.

The chain uses TRBV30 and TRBJ1-4; 7 nucleotides line up with TRBD1. Germline CDR1 reads GTSNPN; CDR2 reads SVGIG (reference sequence). The trim removed 4 bases at V and 2 bases at J, leaving 7 bases unmatched. This CDR3 has 15 amino acids. DNA of the CDR3: TGTGCCTGGAAGACAGGGAGGTTGACTAATGAAAAACTGTTTTTT. Translation gives CAWKTGRLTNEKLFF.

The V call is TRBV18, the J call TRBJ1-2; possible D gene TRBD1, 5 bases. The V end lost 6 bases, the J end lost 2 bases, and 13 bases lay between the germline ends. From germline, CDR1 is KGHSH and CDR2 LQKENI. This CDR3 comprises 14 residues. CDR3: CASSDGRENYGYTF. The CDR3 nucleotides are TGTGCCAGCTCGGACGGCAGGGAAAACTATGGCTACACCTTC.

The chain links TRBV5-4 to TRBJ2-3, with D perhaps TRBD1 (5 bases). CDR3 size: 13 residues. Trimming took 5 bases from V and 3 from J, leaving 10 bases between them. Looked up from germline, CDR1 is SGHNT and CDR2 is YYREEE (reference sequence). The CDR3 spells CASRGRGTDTQYF. CDR3 coding DNA: TGTGCCAGCAGGGGGCGAGGTACAGATACGCAGTATTTT.

The J gene is TRBJ2-3, the V gene TRBV11-2, with 8 bases aligning to TRBD2. The CDR3 covers 15 residues. Looked up from germline, CDR1 is SGHAT and CDR2 is FQNNGV. V gave up 6 bases and J gave up 2 bases; unmatched junction bases: 7. CDR3 in DNA: TGTGCCAGCAGGCGGGGGGCGGGGGCCACAGATACGCAGTATTTT. Protein sequence: CASRRGAGATDTQYF.

The V call is TRBV30, the J call TRBJ1-2, with TRBD1 matching over 8 bases. The germline V gene encodes CDR1 GTSNPN and CDR2 SVGIG (reference sequence). V shed 3 bases, J shed 7 bases, and the junction held 7 bases outside the gene matches. This CDR3 has 13 amino acids. The DNA for the CDR3 is TGTGCCTGGAGGAGATCAGGGGGCATTGGCTACACCTTC. Translating it yields CAWRRSGGIGYTF.

The CDR3 sequence is CASSQDRVNSPLHF. In nucleotides, the CDR3 is TGTGCCAGCTCACAGGACAGGGTAAATTCACCCCTCCACTTT. The rearrangement links TRBV18 to TRBJ1-6, with 8 nucleotides matching TRBD1. The germline V gene encodes CDR1 KGHSH and CDR2 LQKENI. The CDR3 runs to 14 residues. V dropped 4 bases and J dropped 7; count of bases not matched to a gene: 3.

The gene calls are TRBV5-4 and TRBJ2-1; D is perhaps TRBD1 (6 bases). From germline, CDR1 is SGHNT and CDR2 YYREEE (reference sequence). The CDR3 covers 15 residues. The ends were cut back, 4 bases at V and 0 bases at J, with 11 bases in the middle. CDR3 sequence (DNA): TGTGCCAGCAGCCAAGGACAGAGCTCCTACAATGAGCAGTTCTTC. It encodes CASSQGQSSYNEQFF.

The chain employs TRBV7-4 and TRBJ2-5; TRBD1 might be the D (6 bases). V was clipped by 5 bases and J by 5 bases, with 18 bases between them. The CDR3 totals 15 residues. Per the germline V gene, CDR1 is SGHVT and CDR2 is SQSDAQ. CDR3 nucleotide sequence: TGTGCCAGCAGCGCTCTGGTTGGGGGCCACGAGACCCAGTACTTC. Translated: CASSALVGGHETQYF.

The V gene is TRBV11-2, the J gene TRBJ1-1; tentative D call: TRBD1 (6 bases). CDR1 and CDR2 (germline): SGHAT, FQNNGV. The V and J ends lost 0 bases and 7 bases respectively, with 9 bases between them. This CDR3 has 13 residues. The CDR3: CASSLEGGLEAFF. CDR3 nucleotide sequence: TGTGCCAGCAGCTTAGAGGGGGGGCTTGAAGCTTTCTTT.

V gene TRBV12-5 combines with J gene TRBJ1-1; TRBD1 is a possible D gene (6 bases). The CDR3 covers 14 residues. The V gene lost 10 bases and the J gene lost 1 base, with 16 bases spanning the gap. The germline V gene encodes CDR1 LGHNT and CDR2 FRNRAP. This chain's CDR3 is CATNPGTRNTEAFF. CDR3 nucleotides: TGTGCTACTAACCCGGGGACACGGAACACTGAAGCTTTCTTT.

CDR3 in amino acids: CASRGGSTDTQYF. Written as DNA, the CDR3 is TGTGCCAGTAGAGGGGGGTCCACAGATACGCAGTATTTT. V usage is TRBV4-2 and J usage is TRBJ2-3; D may correspond to TRBD1 or TRBD2 (6 bases each). Trimming shortened V by 9 bases and J by 2 bases, and 12 bases separated the two germline ends. This CDR3 has 13 amino acids. Germline V gives CDR1 LGHNA, CDR2 YNFKEQ.

The genes are TRBV4-1 and TRBJ2-1, with 9 bases that match TRBD2. Germline values: CDR1 MGHRA, CDR2 YSYEKL. The CDR3 sequence is 15 residues long. Trimming at V came to 3 bases and at J to 3 bases, leaving 3 bases not matched to a gene. CDR3 in amino acids: CASSQISGGYNEQFF. CDR3 sequence (DNA): TGCGCCAGCAGCCAGATTAGCGGGGGCTACAATGAGCAGTTCTTC.

This clone was counted between two and nine times. J is TRBJ1-4 and V is TRBV4-1; D is ambiguous. V was clipped by 0 bases and J by 8 bases, with 13 bases between them. Looked up from germline, CDR1 is MGHRA and CDR2 is YSYEKL. This CDR3 region has 15 residues. The chain's CDR3 is CASSQDLQTREKLFF. In DNA form, the CDR3 reads TGCGCCAGCAGCCAAGATTTGCAGACCCGGGAAAAACTGTTTTTT.

The chain uses TRBV9 and TRBJ2-3; maybe TRBD1 (5 bases). The CDR3 runs 14 residues. From germline, CDR1 is SGDLS and CDR2 YYNGEE. Trimming removed 0 bases from V and 5 bases from J, with 10 bases in between. As DNA, the CDR3 is TGTGCCAGCAGCGTAGGCCAGGGCCTAGATACGCAGTATTTT. This gives the protein CASSVGQGLDTQYF. Drawing the rest from reference TRBV9 and TRBJ2-3, the complete variable domain is DSGVTQTPKHLITATGQRVTLRCSPRSGDLSVYWYQQSLDQGLQFLIQYYNGEERAKGNILERFSAQQFPDLHSELNLSSLELGDSALYFCASSVGQGLDTQYFGPGTRLTVL.

This clone was observed a few times. The chain employs TRBV11-2 and TRBJ1-1; D uncertain. V was cut by 2 bases and J by 1 base, with 11 bases left in between. CDR3 length: 15 amino acids. Germline V gene data show CDR1 as SGHAT and CDR2 as FQNNGV. CDR3 residues: CASSLMGRRNTEAFF. The CDR3, as DNA: TGTGCCAGCAGCTTAATGGGCAGAAGGAACACTGAAGCTTTCTTT.

This clone was detected a few times. CDR3 sequence: CASSQQGADTQYF. The CDR3, as DNA: TGTGCCAGCAGTCAACAGGGCGCAGATACGCAGTATTTT. V is TRBV6-2 or TRBV6-3 and J is TRBJ2-3, with TRBD1 as a possible D gene (6 bases). The V end lost 5 bases, the J end lost 4 bases, and 10 bases lay between the germline ends. The germline V gene encodes CDR1 MNHEY and CDR2 SVGEGT. This CDR3 spans 13 amino acids.

The chain combines TRBV7-2 with TRBJ2-7; no clear D. Trimming took off 0 bases at V and 7 bases at J, with 13 bases between the two ends. CDR1 and CDR2 from the germline V gene are SGHTA and FQGNSA. The CDR3 runs 14 residues. The CDR3 spells CASSLALATREQYF. The CDR3, as DNA: TGTGCCAGCAGCTTAGCCCTCGCCACGAGAGAGCAGTACTTC. Drawing the rest from reference TRBV7-2 and TRBJ2-7, the complete variable domain is GAGVSQSPSNKVTEKGKDVELRCDPISGHTALYWYRQSLGQGLEFLIYFQGNSAPDKSGLPSDRFSAERTGGSVSTLTIQRTQQEDSAVYLCASSLALATREQYFGPGTRLTVT.

The chain recombines TRBV21-1 with TRBJ1-5; the D call TRBD1 from the table was never checked on the DNA. TRBV21-1 is recorded as a pseudogene. This CDR3 region has 17 residues. The CDR3 DNA sequence: TGTGCCAGCAGCAAAGGACAGCTAGGATATAGCAATCAGCCCCAGCATTTT. Its translation: CASSKGQLGYSNQPQHF.

The chain links TRBV6-2 or TRBV6-3 to TRBJ1-5, with D perhaps matching TRBD1 (6 bases). This CDR3 has 17 residues. From germline, CDR1 is MNHEY and CDR2 SVGEGT. V was clipped by 0 bases and J by 1 base, with 13 bases between them. The CDR3 is CASSYSIWTASNQPQHF. CDR3 sequence (DNA): TGTGCCAGCAGTTACTCGATATGGACAGCGAGCAATCAGCCCCAGCATTTT.